This T cell receptor (beta chain) was sequenced in a study of blood T cell repertoires in COVID-19. This clone was detected a few times. Sequencing used immunoSEQ multiplex PCR; TCRdb keeps in-frame clones, though not all of them. The repertoire consists of over 350,000 clones, with 91% occurring once and the leading ten covering about 0.9%. Germline CDR1 is SGHNT and CDR2 is YYREEE (reference sequence). The J segment lost 7 bases and the V segment lost 4 bases, leaving 10 bases of the junction unmatched. The CDR3 has 16 residues. The specimen was PBMCs or T cells enriched from blood (not recorded which). V gene TRBV5-4 combines with J gene TRBJ2-3; 12 bases are a match to TRBD1. The sequence came from a woman in her thirties or forties who had been exposed to COVID-19. The CDR3 spells CASSPTGQGAFNTQYF. Written as DNA, the CDR3 is TGTGCCAGCAGCCCCACGGGACAGGGGGCATTCAATACGCAGTATTTT.